This T cell receptor (beta chain) stems from a study of blood T cell repertoires in COVID-19. This clone was counted a few times. TCRdb's table, derived via immunoSEQ multiplex PCR, lists solely in-frame clones and lacks some. The sample lists tens of thousands of clones, around 85% seen once, with roughly a sixth in the top ten. In germline, CDR1 is SGDLS, CDR2 YYNGEE. This CDR3 comprises 15 residues. Trimming cost V 6 bases and J 8 bases, with 21 bases left between them. Sequenced sample: peripheral blood. The chain joins TRBV9 to TRBJ2-1, with D maybe TRBD2 (6 bases). The source of this sequence is a woman aged 55 to 70 with acute or convalescent COVID-19. In DNA form, the CDR3 reads TGTGCCAGCAACAACCGGGACTCCGGAATATATGAGCAGTTCTTC. This gives the protein CASNNRDSGIYEQFF.